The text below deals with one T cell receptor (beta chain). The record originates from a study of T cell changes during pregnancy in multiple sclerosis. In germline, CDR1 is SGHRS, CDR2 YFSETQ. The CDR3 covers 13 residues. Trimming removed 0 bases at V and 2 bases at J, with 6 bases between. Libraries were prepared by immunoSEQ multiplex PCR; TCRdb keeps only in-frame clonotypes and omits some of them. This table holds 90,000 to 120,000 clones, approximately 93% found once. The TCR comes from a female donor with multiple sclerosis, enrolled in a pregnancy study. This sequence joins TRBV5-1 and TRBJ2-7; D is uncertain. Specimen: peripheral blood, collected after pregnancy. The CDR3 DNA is TGCGCCAGCAGCTTGGAAATAGCCTACGAGCAGTACTTC. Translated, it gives CASSLEIAYEQYF. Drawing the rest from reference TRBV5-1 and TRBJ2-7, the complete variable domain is KAGVTQTPRYLIKTRGQQVTLSCSPISGHRSVSWYQQTPGQGLQFLFEYFSETQRNKGNFPGRFSGRQFSNSRSEMNVSTLELGDSALYLCASSLEIAYEQYFGPGTRLTVT.